Listed below are T cell receptor beta chains from one sample, sequenced in a study of blood T cell repertoires in COVID-19. The protocol was immunoSEQ multiplex PCR, while the TCRdb copy is restricted to in-frame clones and leaves out a portion. The sample holds a few hundred thousand clones; 80% to 90% are singletons and the top ten take around 5%. Sequenced: PBMCs or T cells enriched from blood (not recorded which). These receptors were taken from a man aged 25-45 years who had recovered from COVID-19. CDR3s include the opening cysteine and the closing phenylalanine or tryptophan. The D gene is left open where the match is weak. Part of the rows lack a size; the others show once, few, many or a class for expanded clones.

D gene	clone size	V gene	J gene	CDR3 DNA	CDR3 protein
-	-	TRBV2	TRBJ2-2	TGTGCCAGCAAGCAGGGGTCAAACACCGGGGAGCTGTTTTTT	CASKQGSNTGELFF
-	-	TRBV20-1	TRBJ1-2	TGCAGTGCTACCGAGGGCCCCGGCTACACCTTC	CSATEGPGYTF
TRBD2	-	TRBV19	TRBJ2-7	TGTGCCAGTAGTGCTAGGCCCGGGACTAGGGACGAGCAGTACTTC	CASSARPGTRDEQYF
-	-	TRBV15	TRBJ1-3	TGTGCCACCAGCAGAGTTAGGGGAACCGAGGATGGAAACACCATATATTTT	CATSRVRGTEDGNTIYF
TRBD1	-	TRBV7-9	TRBJ1-1	TGTGCCAGCAGCCCGGACAGGGCATTATGGAAAACGGGCACTGAAGCTTTCTTT	CASSPDRALWKTGTEAFF
-	once	TRBV12-3/TRBV12-4	TRBJ2-5	TGTGCCAGCAGTTTCAACGGGGGAGAGACCCAGTACTTC	CASSFNGGETQYF
-	-	TRBV28	TRBJ1-6	TGTGCCAGCAGTGTGCGAGACAGGCTCCACTTT	CASSVRDRLHF
-	once	TRBV3-1/TRBV3-2	TRBJ2-1	TGTGCCAGCAGCCAAGGCCCCGGGCGGGGGCCCTACAATGAGCAGTTCTTC	CASSQGPGRGPYNEQFF
-	few	TRBV10-3	TRBJ1-1	TGTGCCATCAGGGGACTAGGGAGTATCACTGAAGCTTTCTTT	CAIRGLGSITEAFF
-	-	TRBV27	TRBJ2-5	TGTGCCAGCAGTTTGGGGAACAGCGGGCCGTACCAAGAGACCCAGTACTTC	CASSLGNSGPYQETQYF
-	-	TRBV3-1/TRBV3-2	TRBJ2-3	TGTGCCAGCAGCCTGCGGACAGTATACGTCCGGCCCACAGATACGCAGTATTTT	CASSLRTVYVRPTDTQYF
-	once	TRBV24-1	TRBJ1-2	TGTGCCACCAGTGATCAGGGCGACGGGGGCTACACCTTC	CATSDQGDGGYTF
-	-	TRBV28	TRBJ2-5	TGTGCCAGCAGGCCTACTTCGTACCAAGAGACCCAGTACTTC	CASRPTSYQETQYF
-	-	TRBV29-1	TRBJ1-1	TGCAGCTCCCAGGAATGGACTGAAGCTTTCTTT	CSSQEWTEAFF
-	-	TRBV4-1	TRBJ1-5	TGCGCCAGCAGCCCAGGGCGACAGTATAGCAATCAGCCCCAGCATTTT	CASSPGRQYSNQPQHF
-	-	TRBV27	TRBJ1-2	TGTGCCAGCACTCTCCTCTACCCCGGTCGCGATGGCTACACCTTC	CASTLLYPGRDGYTF
-	-	TRBV19	TRBJ2-1	TGTGCCAGTAGTACCGGATTTGGGGGCCCGGAGCAGTTCTTC	CASSTGFGGPEQFF
-	-	TRBV2	TRBJ2-7	TGTGCCAGCAGTGAAGCATTCAGGGCTCCGTACGAGCAGTACTTC	CASSEAFRAPYEQYF
-	-	TRBV5-8	TRBJ2-3	TGTGCCAGCAGTCGCGCGGGGAGCACAGATACGCAGTATTTT	CASSRAGSTDTQYF
-	-	TRBV23-1	TRBJ1-6	TGCGCCAGCAAGTCACACGGGGATAGGTATTCACCCCTCCACTTT	CASKSHGDRYSPLHF
TRBD1	-	TRBV18	TRBJ2-7	TGTGCCAGCTCACCTGGGACAGGAGTCTACGAGCAGTACTTC	CASSPGTGVYEQYF
TRBD1	-	TRBV28	TRBJ1-1	TGTGCCAGCAGCAAAACCCCGGGACAGGTGCCCCGCATGAACACTGAAGCTTTCTTT	CASSKTPGQVPRMNTEAFF